Described below is a single TCR beta chain sequence and its context. V shed 4 bases, J shed 4 bases, and the junction held 5 bases outside the gene matches. The CDR3 runs 14 residues. Germline-derived CDR1 and CDR2 are ENHRY and SYGVKD. The sample is drawn from a study of blood T cell repertoires in COVID-19. As for the study in general: Collection of acute and convalescent COVID-19 samples took place in the United States, Italy and Spain.

TCRdb's copy holds only in-frame clones and misses some; the assay was immunoSEQ multiplex PCR. The sample has more than 40,000 clones, about 87% seen once. The chain joins TRBV10-3 to TRBJ1-1; 8 bases line up with TRBD1. The receptor was isolated from a man older than 75 with acute or convalescent COVID-19. Sequenced: peripheral blood. The DNA of the CDR3 is TGTGCCATCAGTGGGGGGACAGGCAGCACTGAAGCTTTCTTT. Translation gives CAISGGTGSTEAFF.